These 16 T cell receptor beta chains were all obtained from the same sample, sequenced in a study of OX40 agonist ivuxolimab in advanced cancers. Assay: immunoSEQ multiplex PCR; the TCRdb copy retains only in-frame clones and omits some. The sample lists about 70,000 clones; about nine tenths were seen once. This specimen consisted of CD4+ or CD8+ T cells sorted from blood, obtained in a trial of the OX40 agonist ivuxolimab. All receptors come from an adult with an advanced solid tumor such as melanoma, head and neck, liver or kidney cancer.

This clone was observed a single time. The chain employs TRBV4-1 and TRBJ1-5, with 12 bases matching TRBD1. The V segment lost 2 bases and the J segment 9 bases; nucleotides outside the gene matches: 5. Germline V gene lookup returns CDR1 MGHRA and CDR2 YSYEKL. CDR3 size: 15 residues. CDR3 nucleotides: TGCGCCAGCAGCCAATCGGGACAGGGGGCACTGCCCCAGCATTTT. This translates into CASSQSGQGALPQHF.

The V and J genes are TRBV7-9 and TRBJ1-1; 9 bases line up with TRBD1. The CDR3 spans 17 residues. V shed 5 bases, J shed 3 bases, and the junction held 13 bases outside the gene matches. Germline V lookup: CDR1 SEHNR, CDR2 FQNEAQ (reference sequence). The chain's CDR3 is CASSRGQGTWGDTEAFF. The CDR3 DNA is TGTGCCAGCAGCCGAGGACAGGGGACTTGGGGTGACACTGAAGCTTTCTTT.

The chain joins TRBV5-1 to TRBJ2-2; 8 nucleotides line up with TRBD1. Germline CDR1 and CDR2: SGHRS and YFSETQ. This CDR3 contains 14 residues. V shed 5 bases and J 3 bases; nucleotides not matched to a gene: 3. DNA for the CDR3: TGCGCCAGCAGTACAGGGGGGTACACCGGGGAGCTGTTTTTT. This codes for CASSTGGYTGELFF.

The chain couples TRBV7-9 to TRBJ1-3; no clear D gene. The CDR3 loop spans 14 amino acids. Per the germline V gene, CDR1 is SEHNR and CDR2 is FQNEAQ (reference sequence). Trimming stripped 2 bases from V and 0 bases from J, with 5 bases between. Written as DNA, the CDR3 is TGTGCCAGCAGCTTAACGTCCTCTGGAAACACCATATATTTT. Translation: CASSLTSSGNTIYF.

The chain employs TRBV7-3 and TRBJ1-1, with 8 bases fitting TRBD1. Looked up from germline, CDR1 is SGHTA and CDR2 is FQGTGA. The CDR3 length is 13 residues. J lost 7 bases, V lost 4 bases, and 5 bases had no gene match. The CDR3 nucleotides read TGTGCCAGCAGCTGGAACGACAGGGGTGAAGCTTTCTTT. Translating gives CASSWNDRGEAFF. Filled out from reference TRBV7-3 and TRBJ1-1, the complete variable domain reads GAGVSQTPSNKVTEKGKYVELRCDPISGHTALYWYRQSLGQGPEFLIYFQGTGAADDSGLPNDRFFAVRPEGSVSTLKIQRTERGDSAVYLCASSWNDRGEAFFGQGTRLTVV.

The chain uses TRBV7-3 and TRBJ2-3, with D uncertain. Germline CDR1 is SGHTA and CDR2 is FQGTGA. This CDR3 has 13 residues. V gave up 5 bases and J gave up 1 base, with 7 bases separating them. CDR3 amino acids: CASSPRRTDTQYF. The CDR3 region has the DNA TGTGCCAGCAGCCCCCGACGCACAGATACGCAGTATTTT. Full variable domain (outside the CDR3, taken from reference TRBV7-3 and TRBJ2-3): GAGVSQTPSNKVTEKGKYVELRCDPISGHTALYWYRQSLGQGPEFLIYFQGTGAADDSGLPNDRFFAVRPEGSVSTLKIQRTERGDSAVYLCASSPRRTDTQYFGPGTRLTVL.

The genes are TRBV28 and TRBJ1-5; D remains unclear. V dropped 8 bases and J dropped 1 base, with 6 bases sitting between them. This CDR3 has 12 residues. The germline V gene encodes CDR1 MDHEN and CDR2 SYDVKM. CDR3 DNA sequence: TGTGCCAGCGGCTCGAGCAATCAGCCCCAGCATTTT. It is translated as CASGSSNQPQHF. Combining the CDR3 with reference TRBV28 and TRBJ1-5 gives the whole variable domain DVKVTQSSRYLVKRTGEKVFLECVQDMDHENMFWYRQDPGLGLRLIYFSYDVKMKEKGDIPEGYSVSREKKERFSLILESASTNQTSMYLCASGSSNQPQHFGDGTRLSIL.

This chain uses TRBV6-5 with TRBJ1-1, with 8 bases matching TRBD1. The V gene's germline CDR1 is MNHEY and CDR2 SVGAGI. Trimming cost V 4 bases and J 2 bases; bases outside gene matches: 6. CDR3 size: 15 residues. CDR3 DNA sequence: TGTGCCAGCAGTTCCGCACAGGGGGGTAACACTGAAGCTTTCTTT. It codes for CASSSAQGGNTEAFF.

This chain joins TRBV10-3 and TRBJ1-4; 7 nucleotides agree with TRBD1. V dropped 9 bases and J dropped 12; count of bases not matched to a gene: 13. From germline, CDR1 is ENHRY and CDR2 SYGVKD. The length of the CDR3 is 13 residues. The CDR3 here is CAIGTAEREELFF. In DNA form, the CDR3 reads TGTGCCATTGGGACAGCTGAAAGAGAGGAACTGTTTTTT.

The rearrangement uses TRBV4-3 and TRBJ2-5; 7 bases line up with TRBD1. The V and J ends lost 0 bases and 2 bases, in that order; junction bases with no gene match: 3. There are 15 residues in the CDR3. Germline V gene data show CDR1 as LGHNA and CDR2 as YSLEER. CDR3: CASSQETGNQETQYF. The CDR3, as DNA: TGCGCCAGCAGCCAAGAGACAGGGAATCAAGAGACCCAGTACTTC.

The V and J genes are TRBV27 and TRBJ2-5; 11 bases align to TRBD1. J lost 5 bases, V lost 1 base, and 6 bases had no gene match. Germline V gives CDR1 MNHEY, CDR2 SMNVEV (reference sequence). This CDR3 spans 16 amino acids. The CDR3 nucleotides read TGTGCCAGCAGTTTATTGGGACAGGGGGGGTGGGAGACCCAGTACTTC. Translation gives CASSLLGQGGWETQYF.

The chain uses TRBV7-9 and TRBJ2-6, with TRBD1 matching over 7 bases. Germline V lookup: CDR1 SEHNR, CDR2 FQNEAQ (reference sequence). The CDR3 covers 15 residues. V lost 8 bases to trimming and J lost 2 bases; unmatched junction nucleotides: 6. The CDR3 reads CASGRQGAGANVLTF. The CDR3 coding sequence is TGTGCCAGCGGAAGACAGGGTGCTGGGGCCAACGTCCTGACTTTC. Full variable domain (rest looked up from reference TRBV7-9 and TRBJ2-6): DTGVSQNPRHKITKRGQNVTFRCDPISEHNRLYWYRQTLGQGPEFLTYFQNEAQLEKSRLLSDRFSAERPKGSFSTLEIQRTEQGDSAMYLCASGRQGAGANVLTFGAGSRLTVL.

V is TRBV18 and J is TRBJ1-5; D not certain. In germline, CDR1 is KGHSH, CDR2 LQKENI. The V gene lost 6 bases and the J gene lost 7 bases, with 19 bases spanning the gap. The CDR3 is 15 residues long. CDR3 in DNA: TGTGCCAGCTCGCCCTCTAACGGAGCCGAACAGCCCCAGCATTTT. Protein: CASSPSNGAEQPQHF.

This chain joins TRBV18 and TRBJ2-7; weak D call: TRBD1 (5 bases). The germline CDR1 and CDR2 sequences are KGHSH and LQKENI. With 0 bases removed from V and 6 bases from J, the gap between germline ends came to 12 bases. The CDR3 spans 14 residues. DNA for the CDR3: TGTGCCAGCTCACCACCGGACACCTCTACCGAGCAGTACTTC. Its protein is CASSPPDTSTEQYF.

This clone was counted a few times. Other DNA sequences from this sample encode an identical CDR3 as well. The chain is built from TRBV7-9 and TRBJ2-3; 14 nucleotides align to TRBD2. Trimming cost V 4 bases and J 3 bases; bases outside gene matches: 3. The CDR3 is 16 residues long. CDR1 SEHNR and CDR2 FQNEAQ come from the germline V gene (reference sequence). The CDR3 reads CASSSRTSGGTDTQYF. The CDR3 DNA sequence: TGTGCCAGCAGCTCGCGGACTAGCGGGGGGACAGATACGCAGTATTTT.

This CDR3 reads CASSSPWGYTF. CDR3 DNA: TGTGCCAGCAGTTCTCCGTGGGGCTACACCTTC. The chain is built from TRBV6-5 and TRBJ1-2; D is uncertain. Trimming pared 4 bases from V and 8 bases from J, leaving 8 bases between. The CDR3 sequence is 11 residues long. Germline-derived CDR1 and CDR2 are MNHEY and SVGAGI.